These 10 T cell receptor beta chains were sequenced from one sample in a study of early T cells in non-severe SARS-CoV-2 infection. TCRdb reanalysed the 5' RACE reads using MiXCR and keeps one entry per CDR3 protein. The repertoire includes roughly 45,000 distinct CDR3 sequences, about 11% of them detected once, and over 7.5% sits in the top ten. Sequences were obtained from whole blood. All receptors come from an adult who was a healthcare worker with PCR-confirmed SARS-CoV-2 infection or an uninfected control (not recorded which).

This clonotype was found a few times. V and J are TRBV5-1 and TRBJ2-3; weak D call: TRBD2 (7 bases). The CDR3 spans 11 residues. The V end lost 7 bases, the J end lost 8 bases, and 11 bases lay between the germline ends. Germline CDR1 is SGHRS and CDR2 is YFSETQ. The CDR3 sequence: CASAGAGTQYF. DNA for the CDR3: TGCGCCAGCGCGGGGGCGGGTACGCAGTATTTT.

This clonotype was seen many times. The chain recombines TRBV5-1 with TRBJ2-7; 9 nucleotides align to TRBD1. The CDR3 loop spans 15 amino acids. J was trimmed by 5 bases and V by 2 bases; bases with no gene match: 8. Germline V CDR1 and CDR2: SGHRS, YFSETQ. CDR3 sequence reads: CASSLYQTGGDEQYF. CDR3 in DNA: TGCGCCAGCAGCTTATACCAGACAGGGGGGGACGAGCAGTACTTC.

The rearrangement links TRBV7-8 to TRBJ2-2; TRBD1 matches at 10 bases. The junction had 17 bases not matched to a gene; V was cut back by 4 bases and J by 6 bases. Germline CDR1 is SGHVS and CDR2 is FQNEAQ. The CDR3 extends over 19 amino acids. This CDR3 reads CASSYRSMLGTGDPGELFF. CDR3 DNA sequence: TGTGCCAGCAGCTATAGGAGCATGTTGGGGACAGGGGACCCCGGGGAGCTGTTTTTT.

This clonotype came up many times. V usage is TRBV7-9 and J usage is TRBJ1-1; D may be TRBD1 (6 bases). From germline, CDR1 is SEHNR and CDR2 FQNEAQ (reference sequence). The CDR3 has 15 amino acids. Trimming cost V 3 bases and J 1 base, with 12 bases left between them. For the CDR3, the DNA is TGTGCCAGCAGCTTTGGGGGCCTACAGAACACTGAAGCTTTCTTT. Its protein is CASSFGGLQNTEAFF.

This clonotype was recorded many times. This rearrangement joins TRBV5-4 to TRBJ2-7; the D call may be TRBD1 or TRBD2 (6 bases each). The CDR3 extends over 12 amino acids. V lost 4 bases, J lost 3 bases, and 8 bases lay in between. CDR1 SGHNT and CDR2 YYREEE come from the germline V gene (reference sequence). DNA for the CDR3: TGTGCCAGCAGCGGAGGGGGCTACGAGCAGTACTTC. Amino acid sequence: CASSGGGYEQYF.

This clonotype was counted between two and nine times. J is TRBJ2-5 and V is TRBV29-1; a weak D match, TRBD1 (6 bases). CDR1 SQVTM and CDR2 ANQGSEA come from the germline V gene. Trimming left V 6 bases short and J 4 bases short, with 12 bases between. The CDR3 runs 12 residues. The chain's CDR3 is CSVNREGETQYF. CDR3 DNA: TGCAGCGTCAACAGGGAAGGAGAGACCCAGTACTTC.

The chain uses TRBV29-1 and TRBJ1-1; unclear D gene. The germline V gene encodes CDR1 SQVTM and CDR2 ANQGSEA. The CDR3 spans 15 residues. Trimming took 6 bases from V and 0 from J, leaving 17 bases between them. CDR3 sequence: CSVPGSRNLNTEAFF. CDR3 DNA sequence: TGCAGCGTGCCCGGCAGCAGGAACCTGAACACTGAAGCTTTCTTT.

V usage is TRBV7-3 and J usage is TRBJ1-5, with unresolved D. This CDR3 is 15 amino acids long. Germline lookup yields CDR1 SGHTA and CDR2 FQGTGA. With 0 bases removed from V and 1 base from J, the gap between germline ends came to 7 bases. In nucleotides, the CDR3 is TGTGCCAGCAGCTTAACGGGCGGGAGCAATCAGCCCCAGCATTTT. Its protein is CASSLTGGSNQPQHF.

This clonotype has ten or more counts. CDR3 in amino acids: CASSLGRDNSPLHF. In DNA, the CDR3 is TGTGCCAGCAGCTTAGGCAGGGATAATTCACCCCTCCACTTT. The rearrangement uses TRBV7-9 and TRBJ1-6, with D possibly being TRBD1 (5 bases). V was trimmed by 1 base and J by 5 bases, leaving 6 bases between them. The germline gives CDR1 SEHNR, CDR2 FQNEAQ (reference sequence). The CDR3 runs 14 residues.

The table lists this clonotype with a few counts. The chain couples TRBV5-1 to TRBJ1-2; D is possibly TRBD1 (6 bases). The V end lost 0 bases, the J end lost 3 bases, and 6 bases lay between the germline ends. This CDR3 contains 13 residues. CDR1 is SGHRS and CDR2 is YFSETQ in the germline V gene. The CDR3 coding sequence is TGCGCCAGCAGCTTGGGACAGGACTATGGCTACACCTTC. Translated, it gives CASSLGQDYGYTF.